The next 17 T cell receptor beta chains were all read from a single sample in a study of cytomegalovirus exposure and HLA in healthy donors. The PCR employed 60 Vbeta primers together with 13 Jbeta primers. TCRdb's copy holds only in-frame clones and misses some; the assay was immunoSEQ multiplex PCR. Among about 260,000 clones, 65% to 85% were seen once, and the ten largest hold approximately 2.5%. Material for sequencing was PBMCs. The receptors derive from a female donor in good health and CMV-seronegative.

V is TRBV27 and J is TRBJ1-1, with 8 bases lining up with TRBD1. The CDR3 spans 14 residues. Unmatched junction bases numbered 7, after V lost 6 bases and J lost 4 bases. Per germline, CDR1 MNHEY and CDR2 SMNVEV (reference sequence). Written as DNA, the CDR3 is TGTGCCAGCAGGATGAGACAGGGGATCACTGAAGCTTTCTTT. It encodes CASRMRQGITEAFF.

V is TRBV19 and J is TRBJ2-5; no clear D. The germline CDR1 and CDR2 sequences are LNHDA and SQIVND (reference sequence). The V end lost 2 bases, the J end lost 4 bases, and 8 bases lay between the germline ends. The CDR3 has 13 residues. The CDR3 loop is CASSITGAETQYF. CDR3 DNA: TGTGCCAGTAGTATAACCGGAGCAGAGACCCAGTACTTC.

The V and J genes are TRBV15 and TRBJ2-1, with D tentatively TRBD1 (5 bases). V was cut by 8 bases and J by 4 bases, with 12 bases left in between. Germline V gene data show CDR1 as LNHNV and CDR2 as YYDKDF (reference sequence). The length of the CDR3 is 13 residues. CDR3: CATSVTVYNEQFF. Written as DNA, the CDR3 is TGTGCCACCTCTGTGACAGTTTACAATGAGCAGTTCTTC.

A note on this clone: Other nucleotide sequences from this sample produce the same CDR3. V and J are TRBV27 and TRBJ1-1; D unresolved. In germline, CDR1 is MNHEY, CDR2 SMNVEV (reference sequence). The V gene lost 2 bases and the J gene lost 5 bases, with 6 bases spanning the gap. The CDR3 is made up of 12 amino acids. The CDR3 DNA reads TGTGCCAGCAGTTTAACGGGAACTGAAGCTTTCTTT. This gives the protein CASSLTGTEAFF.

The chain links TRBV7-8 to TRBJ2-2; a possible D gene is TRBD1 (6 bases). Germline CDR1 is SGHVS and CDR2 is FQNEAQ. Trimming cost V 2 bases and J 1 base, with 11 bases left between them. The CDR3 runs to 16 residues. CDR3 sequence reads: CASSLLNRENTGELFF. The CDR3 DNA is TGTGCCAGCAGCTTACTAAACAGGGAGAACACCGGGGAGCTGTTTTTT.

This clone was counted between two and nine times. This chain joins TRBV5-6 and TRBJ2-1; TRBD2 matches 7 bases. CDR1 and CDR2 (germline): SGHDT, YYEEEE. The CDR3 loop spans 15 amino acids. The V and J ends lost 0 bases and 8 bases, in that order; junction bases with no gene match: 8. CDR3: CASSLAYRGGDEQFF. In DNA, the CDR3 is TGTGCCAGCAGCTTGGCTTATAGGGGAGGGGATGAGCAGTTCTTC.

V gene TRBV2 combines with J gene TRBJ1-6, with TRBD1 matching 10 bases. CDR1 is SNHLY and CDR2 is FYNNEI in the germline V gene. Unmatched junction bases numbered 4, after V lost 2 bases and J lost 9 bases. The CDR3 extends over 15 amino acids. CDR3 sequence: CASSERGQGRSPLHF. DNA of the CDR3: TGTGCCAGCAGTGAACGGGGACAGGGGCGTTCACCCCTCCACTTT.

This chain uses TRBV11-2 with TRBJ2-7; TRBD2 aligns across 11 bases. The CDR3 contains 15 residues. Trimming at V came to 4 bases and at J to 5 bases, leaving 7 bases not matched to a gene. Germline CDR1 SGHAT, CDR2 FQNNGV. The CDR3 protein is CASSSALAGVHEQYF. As DNA, the CDR3 is TGTGCCAGCAGCTCCGCACTAGCGGGAGTACACGAGCAGTACTTC. Complete variable domain (other parts from reference TRBV11-2 and TRBJ2-7): EAGVAQSPRYKIIEKRQSVAFWCNPISGHATLYWYQQILGQGPKLLIQFQNNGVVDDSQLPKDRFSAERLKGVDSTLKIQPAKLEDSAVYLCASSSALAGVHEQYFGPGTRLTVT.

As for this clone: The conserved phenylalanine or tryptophan is not found at the CDR3 terminus, so this likely reflects a read error. The gene calls are TRBV5-4 and TRBJ2-2; 7 nucleotides line up with TRBD2. Looked up from germline, CDR1 is SGHNT and CDR2 is YYREEE (reference sequence). The CDR3 is made up of 13 amino acids. V lost 0 bases to trimming and J lost 7 bases; unmatched junction nucleotides: 0. CDR3 sequence reads: CASSLGEGGELFL. The CDR3 DNA follows: TGTGCCAGCAGCTTGGGGGAGGGCGGGGAGCTGTTTCTT.

In regard to this clone: At one of its ends the junction is not consistent with the germline gene, which may arise from a read error. Other DNA variants within this sample encode the same CDR3. The genes are TRBV5-1 and TRBJ1-4; D is unresolved. The CDR3 totals 14 residues. The germline V gene has CDR1 SGHRS and CDR2 YFSETQ. The CDR3 sequence: CASSSRVLDEKLFF. CDR3 bases: TGCGCCAGCAGCTCTCGGGTCTTAGATGAGAAACTGTTTTTT.

The V and J genes are TRBV10-1 and TRBJ2-7; 9 bases fit TRBD2. V shed 11 bases, J shed 0 bases, and the junction held 17 bases outside the gene matches. Germline-derived CDR1 and CDR2 are WNHNN and SYGVQD (reference sequence). The CDR3 covers 17 residues. CDR3 loop: CAHTGTSLTLSSYEQYF. The DNA for the CDR3 is TGCGCCCATACCGGGACTAGCCTTACCCTGAGCTCCTACGAGCAGTACTTC.

CDR3 sequence (DNA): TGTGCCAGCAGCCTCGGACAGGCCCTGAACACTGAAGCTTTCTTT. Residues: CASSLGQALNTEAFF. The chain joins TRBV11-3 to TRBJ1-1; 7 nucleotides agree with TRBD1. In germline, CDR1 is SGHNT, CDR2 YENEEA. The CDR3 extends over 15 amino acids. The junction had 6 bases not matched to a gene; V was cut back by 5 bases and J by 0 bases.

The CDR3 DNA follows: TGCGCCAGCACCAAGACATCGGACAGGACAAACTACGAGCAGTACTTC. Translating gives CASTKTSDRTNYEQYF. The chain links TRBV5-1 to TRBJ2-7; 7 bases match TRBD1. CDR1 and CDR2 (germline): SGHRS, YFSETQ. V dropped 6 bases and J dropped 3; count of bases not matched to a gene: 15. The CDR3 contains 16 residues.

This clone was detected only a few times. This chain links TRBV7-2 with TRBJ2-5; TRBD1 aligns across 9 bases. The CDR3 sequence is 15 residues long. Germline trimming cut 1 base from V and 4 bases from J; bases unmatched to any gene: 4. Germline V gives CDR1 SGHTA, CDR2 FQGNSA. The CDR3 protein is CASSLGGTGPETQYF. The CDR3 coding sequence is TGTGCCAGCAGCTTAGGAGGGACAGGGCCAGAGACCCAGTACTTC. The variable domain in full, with the rest retrieved from reference TRBV7-2 and TRBJ2-5, is GAGVSQSPSNKVTEKGKDVELRCDPISGHTALYWYRQSLGQGLEFLIYFQGNSAPDKSGLPSDRFSAERTGGSVSTLTIQRTQQEDSAVYLCASSLGGTGPETQYFGPGTRLLVL.

The chain is built from TRBV2 and TRBJ2-1, with a tentative D call TRBD2 (6 bases). CDR1 is SNHLY and CDR2 is FYNNEI in the germline V gene. Trimming took 5 bases from V and 0 from J, leaving 11 bases between them. The CDR3 is made up of 15 amino acids. The CDR3 DNA reads TGTGCCAGCAGTTCCCTAGCGATCTCCTACAATGAGCAGTTCTTC. This translates into CASSSLAISYNEQFF.

This clone was found a few times. The J gene is TRBJ1-2, the V gene TRBV28; D remains unclear. V gave up 2 bases and J gave up 2 bases, with 9 bases separating them. CDR1 and CDR2 from the germline V gene are MDHEN and SYDVKM. CDR3 length equals 14 residues. CDR3 loop: CASSLPGLNYGYTF. The CDR3 DNA sequence: TGTGCCAGCAGTTTACCTGGGCTGAACTATGGCTACACCTTC.

The rearrangement links TRBV5-4 to TRBJ1-4; 8 bases line up with TRBD1. Per the germline V gene, CDR1 is SGHNT and CDR2 is YYREEE (reference sequence). This CDR3 comprises 16 residues. V was clipped by 0 bases and J by 4 bases; unmatched bases: 5. The CDR3 region is CASSLASDRGNEKLFF. DNA for the CDR3: TGTGCCAGCAGCTTGGCCTCCGACAGGGGTAATGAAAAACTGTTTTTT.